The 23 T cell receptor beta chains presented below share a single source sample, sequenced in a study of glioma-infiltrating T cells after dendritic cell vaccination. Produced via immunoSEQ multiplex PCR; TCRdb's table is partial and in-frame only. The table has about 3,700 clones, roughly 92% seen once. The specimen comprised blood, sampled before dendritic cell vaccination. The source is a human donor with glioblastoma.

V and J are TRBV7-9 and TRBJ2-2; no definite D call. Trimming pared 5 bases from V and 6 bases from J, leaving 4 bases between. The CDR3 sequence is 11 residues long. The germline V gene has CDR1 SEHNR and CDR2 FQNEAQ (reference sequence). The CDR3 nucleotides read TGTGCCAGCAGCCTCCCCGGGGAGCTGTTTTTT. Its translation is CASSLPGELFF.

V usage is TRBV7-3 and J usage is TRBJ2-3, with TRBD2 as a possible D gene (5 bases). The CDR3 runs to 15 residues. Germline V gene data show CDR1 as SGHTA and CDR2 as FQGTGA. V shed 2 bases and J shed 6 bases, with 15 bases lying between them. The CDR3 reads CASSLGGRGFDTQYF. The CDR3 DNA follows: TGTGCCAGCAGCTTAGGCGGCAGAGGGTTTGATACGCAGTATTTT. The entire variable domain, with the rest obtained from reference TRBV7-3 and TRBJ2-3, is as follows: GAGVSQTPSNKVTEKGKYVELRCDPISGHTALYWYRQSLGQGPEFLIYFQGTGAADDSGLPNDRFFAVRPEGSVSTLKIQRTERGDSAVYLCASSLGGRGFDTQYFGPGTRLTVL.

The CDR3, as DNA: TGCAGCGTCAGGAAGTTAAATACGCAGTATTTT. It yields the protein CSVRKLNTQYF. J is TRBJ2-3 and V is TRBV29-1; D unclear. This CDR3 is built from 11 residues. With 6 bases removed from V and 7 bases from J, the gap between germline ends came to 11 bases. The germline V gene encodes CDR1 SQVTM and CDR2 ANQGSEA.

For the CDR3, the DNA is TGCGCCAGCAGCCTTCGCGACAGGGACTATGGCTACACCTTC. Its protein product is CASSLRDRDYGYTF. The genes are TRBV4-1 and TRBJ1-2; 7 bases line up with TRBD1. Germline CDR1 MGHRA, CDR2 YSYEKL. The CDR3 loop spans 14 amino acids. V lost 4 bases to trimming and J lost 3 bases; unmatched junction nucleotides: 5.

This sequence joins TRBV4-2 and TRBJ1-1, with D possibly matching TRBD1 (6 bases). V lost 5 bases and J lost 4, with 17 bases in between. The CDR3 runs to 15 residues. Germline lookup yields CDR1 LGHNA and CDR2 YNFKEQ. DNA for the CDR3: TGTGCCAGCAGCGAACAGGGATTGGGTGTCACTGAAGCTTTCTTT. It yields the protein CASSEQGLGVTEAFF.

The chain employs TRBV25-1 and TRBJ1-5; 8 bases match TRBD1. The germline gives CDR1 MGHDK, CDR2 SYGVNS. Trimming cost V 2 bases and J 11 bases; bases outside gene matches: 8. The CDR3 consists of 14 residues. DNA of the CDR3: TGTGCCAGCAGTGAAACAGGGGGTATCGGCTCCCAGCATTTT. It codes for CASSETGGIGSQHF.

V gene TRBV4-1 combines with J gene TRBJ2-7; 10 nucleotides match TRBD2. V dropped 1 base and J dropped 0; count of bases not matched to a gene: 6. This CDR3 region has 17 residues. CDR1 and CDR2 (germline): MGHRA, YSYEKL. The CDR3 sequence is CASSQVPLAGSSYEQYF. CDR3 in DNA: TGCGCCAGCAGCCAAGTGCCACTAGCGGGAAGCTCCTACGAGCAGTACTTC.

V gene TRBV28 combines with J gene TRBJ2-7; perhaps TRBD2 as D (7 bases). The CDR3 contains 13 residues. V was cut by 4 bases and J by 3 bases, with 10 bases left in between. CDR1 is MDHEN and CDR2 is SYDVKM in the germline V gene. CDR3 bases: TGTGCCAGCAGTTCGGGGGGCGTCTACGAGCAGTACTTC. Its translation is CASSSGGVYEQYF.

The gene calls are TRBV6-6 and TRBJ2-7; 10 positions match TRBD1. This CDR3 region has 14 residues. CDR1 MNHNY and CDR2 SVGAGI come from the germline V gene (reference sequence). The trim removed 0 bases at V and 10 bases at J, leaving 6 bases unmatched. The CDR3 loop is CASSYSTGQGNQYF. The CDR3, as DNA: TGTGCCAGCAGTTACTCGACGGGACAGGGGAACCAGTACTTC.

This rearrangement joins TRBV30 to TRBJ2-3; 12 bases align to TRBD2. Looked up from germline, CDR1 is GTSNPN and CDR2 is SVGIG (reference sequence). The V and J ends lost 0 bases and 4 bases, in that order; junction bases with no gene match: 2. The length of the CDR3 is 15 residues. CDR3 loop: CAWSVGLAGSDTQYF. In nucleotides, the CDR3 is TGTGCCTGGAGTGTCGGACTAGCGGGATCAGATACGCAGTATTTT.

This chain connects TRBV29-1 to TRBJ1-2; perhaps TRBD1 as D (6 bases). Germline values: CDR1 SQVTM, CDR2 ANQGSEA. Trimming left V 5 bases short and J 5 bases short, with 15 bases between. The CDR3 contains 13 residues. DNA for the CDR3: TGCAGCGTTATGACAGGAATGGCTTATGGCTACACCTTC. Translated, it gives CSVMTGMAYGYTF.

This clone has only one observation. CDR3 in amino acids: CASSSLAGEWAQYF. The CDR3 region has the DNA TGTGCCAGCAGCTCACTAGCGGGAGAATGGGCGCAGTATTTT. The chain combines TRBV5-5 with TRBJ2-3; 11 bases fit TRBD2. Germline assignment: CDR1 SGHKS and CDR2 YYEKEE (reference sequence). V gave up 3 bases and J gave up 10 bases; unmatched junction bases: 7. The CDR3 is 14 amino acids.

This clone was observed a single time. The V and J genes are TRBV29-1 and TRBJ1-1, with D possibly being TRBD1 (5 bases). The germline V gene encodes CDR1 SQVTM and CDR2 ANQGSEA. Trimming took off 0 bases at V and 3 bases at J, with 11 bases between the two ends. The CDR3 has 14 amino acids. The CDR3 bases are TGCAGCGTTGAAGATCGTGCCAGGGACACTGAAGCTTTCTTT. This codes for CSVEDRARDTEAFF.

The V call is TRBV6-5, the J call TRBJ2-7, with TRBD2 matching over 10 bases. J gave up 0 bases and V 4 bases, and 3 bases lay outside the gene matches. Germline loops: CDR1 MNHEY, CDR2 SVGAGI. The CDR3 extends over 15 amino acids. CDR3 protein: CASSSGLAASYEQYF. The CDR3 nucleotides are TGTGCCAGCAGTTCAGGACTAGCGGCCTCCTACGAGCAGTACTTC.

J is TRBJ2-7 and V is TRBV27, with 7 bases identical to TRBD1. The CDR3 covers 18 residues. Germline CDR1 MNHEY, CDR2 SMNVEV (reference sequence). V lost 5 bases and J lost 0; bases outside the gene matches: 16. This CDR3 reads CASSRKTGFQGSSYEQYF. DNA of the CDR3: TGTGCCAGCAGTCGGAAGACAGGGTTTCAGGGTAGCTCCTACGAGCAGTACTTC.

This clone was observed once. The chain uses TRBV19 and TRBJ2-1; the D gene is possibly TRBD2 (6 bases). Deletions cut 2 bases from V and 10 bases from J, with 15 bases between. The CDR3 length is 14 residues. Germline assignment: CDR1 LNHDA and CDR2 SQIVND (reference sequence). The CDR3 sequence: CASSIPGSFGEQFF. CDR3 in DNA: TGTGCCAGTAGTATACCCGGGAGCTTTGGGGAGCAGTTCTTC.

The rearrangement links TRBV5-1 to TRBJ1-1; D remains unclear. Between the trimmed V and J ends, which lost 1 base and 3 bases, there was a span of 10 bases. This CDR3 has 14 amino acids. The V gene's germline CDR1 is SGHRS and CDR2 YFSETQ. CDR3 loop: CASSLRRWDTEAFF. The CDR3 nucleotides read TGCGCCAGCAGCTTGAGGAGGTGGGACACTGAAGCTTTCTTT.

The genes are TRBV10-3 and TRBJ1-4, with a weak D call TRBD1 (5 bases). Between the trimmed V and J ends, which lost 7 bases and 6 bases, there was a span of 12 bases. Germline assignment: CDR1 ENHRY and CDR2 SYGVKD. This CDR3 comprises 13 residues. The CDR3 coding sequence is TGTGCCATCAAGGGAGGCAGGGATGAAAAACTGTTTTTT. Its protein is CAIKGGRDEKLFF.

V usage is TRBV7-6 and J usage is TRBJ1-4; D perhaps matches TRBD1 (6 bases). CDR1 SGHVS and CDR2 FNYEAQ come from the germline V gene. V lost 0 bases and J 5 bases, leaving 10 bases between the germline ends. There are 15 residues in the CDR3. The CDR3 bases are TGTGCCAGCAGCTTAGCGCTGCAGGGGAATGAAAAACTGTTTTTT. This codes for CASSLALQGNEKLFF.

V usage is TRBV23-1 and J usage is TRBJ2-1, with 7 bases aligning to TRBD1. TRBV23-1 is treated as an ORF (open reading frame) with a function not yet certain. J gave up 5 bases and V 7 bases, and 5 bases lay outside the gene matches. This CDR3 spans 13 amino acids. CDR3 bases: TGCGCCAGCACGGGACAGATAAACAATGAGCAGTTCTTC. Translating it yields CASTGQINNEQFF.

This chain links TRBV27 with TRBJ1-3, with D possibly matching TRBD1 (6 bases). The V end was cut by 5 bases, the J end by 1 base, with 21 bases between. The length of the CDR3 is 18 residues. Germline CDR1 is MNHEY and CDR2 is SMNVEV (reference sequence). In DNA, the CDR3 is TGTGCCAGCAGTCTACGAGGGGGGGACATTGATTCTGGAAACACCATATATTTT. Protein: CASSLRGGDIDSGNTIYF.

This chain joins TRBV14 and TRBJ1-1, with D possibly being TRBD1 (6 bases). CDR1 is SGHDN and CDR2 is FVKESK in the germline V gene. The CDR3 has 16 residues. Deletions cut 4 bases from V and 1 base from J, with 16 bases between. The CDR3 protein is CASSPNTGGRNTEAFF. For the CDR3, the DNA is TGTGCCAGCAGCCCTAACACGGGGGGGCGGAACACTGAAGCTTTCTTT.

The V call is TRBV28, the J call TRBJ1-5; D may be TRBD1 (5 bases). Germline lookup yields CDR1 MDHEN and CDR2 SYDVKM. The CDR3 extends over 15 amino acids. The V end lost 4 bases, the J end lost 7 bases, and 17 bases lay between the germline ends. CDR3 sequence reads: CASSSSPGGNQPQHF. CDR3 DNA sequence: TGTGCCAGCAGTTCGTCCCCGGGGGGGAACCAGCCCCAGCATTTT.